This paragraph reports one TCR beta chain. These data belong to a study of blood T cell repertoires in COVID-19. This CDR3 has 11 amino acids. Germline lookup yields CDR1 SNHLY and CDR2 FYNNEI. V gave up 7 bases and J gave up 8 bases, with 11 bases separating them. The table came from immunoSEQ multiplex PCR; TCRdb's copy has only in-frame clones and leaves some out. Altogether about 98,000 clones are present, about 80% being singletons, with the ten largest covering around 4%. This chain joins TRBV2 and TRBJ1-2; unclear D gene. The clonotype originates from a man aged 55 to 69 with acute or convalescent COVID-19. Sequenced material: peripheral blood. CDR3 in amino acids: CASTPGEGYTF. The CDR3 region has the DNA TGTGCCAGCACCCCCGGGGAAGGCTACACCTTC.